The 12 T cell receptor beta chains below come from one sample, sequenced in a study of regulatory T cells in long-lasting Graves disease. Described time point: persistent/refractory GD, antithyroid drugs over 5 years with positive TRAb. From PBMCs, RNA was extracted and then used to make the TCR library. To make TCR beta libraries, researchers used iRepertoire HTBI primers and Arm-PCR of CDR3 regions. TCRdb recomputed calls from the multiplex PCR reads with MiXCR, one row per CDR3 protein. The table lists about 470,000 distinct CDR3 sequences, around 20% of them singletons. The sample was peripheral blood mononuclear cells (PBMCs), taken when the disease was refractory, from a patient treated with antithyroid drugs. Source of these receptors: a female donor with Graves disease.

This clonotype was seen many times. The CDR3 protein is CASSYDTGDAFF. In DNA form, the CDR3 reads TGTGCCAGCAGTTACGATACAGGGGATGCTTTCTTT. The chain employs TRBV6-2 or TRBV6-3 and TRBJ1-1, with 7 bases that match TRBD1. Germline V gene sequence: CDR1 MNHEY, CDR2 SVGEGT. The CDR3 consists of 12 residues. V lost 2 bases, J lost 11 bases, and 5 bases stayed unmatched.

A few counts support this clonotype. J is TRBJ2-2 and V is TRBV6-4, with D tentatively TRBD1 (7 bases). Trimming pared 6 bases from V and 8 bases from J, leaving 13 bases between. Germline assignment: CDR1 MRHNA and CDR2 SNTAGT. CDR3 length: 13 residues. CDR3 bases: TGTGCCAGCAGCGTCGCGGGACAGGGGGAGCTGTTTTTT. Translation: CASSVAGQGELFF.

This chain uses TRBV30 with TRBJ1-2; unclear D gene. The CDR3 runs to 12 residues. Germline lookup yields CDR1 GTSNPN and CDR2 SVGIG (reference sequence). V lost 7 bases to trimming and J lost 8 bases, with 17 bases between them. The CDR3 bases are TGTGCCTTTCACGGGCCCCGCGGAGGCTACACCTTC. This gives the protein CAFHGPRGGYTF.

This chain joins TRBV7-9 and TRBJ2-1; 11 bases are shared with TRBD2. In germline, CDR1 is SEHNR, CDR2 FQNEAQ (reference sequence). The J segment lost 5 bases and the V segment lost 5 bases, leaving 8 bases of the junction unmatched. The CDR3 totals 16 residues. The CDR3 bases are TGTGCCAGCAGCAGAAGGGGACTAGCGGAGGACAATGAGCAGTTCTTC. Translating it yields CASSRRGLAEDNEQFF.

Ten or more counts support this clonotype. The chain links TRBV6-9 to TRBJ2-5; D is possibly TRBD1 (6 bases). The germline CDR1 and CDR2 sequences are MNHGY and SVAAGI. V lost 3 bases and J 0 bases, leaving 20 bases between the germline ends. The CDR3 runs to 18 residues. This chain's CDR3 is CASSYGQTGTTYQETQYF. CDR3 bases: TGTGCCAGCAGTTACGGACAGACCGGGACAACCTACCAAGAGACCCAGTACTTC.

This clonotype was counted a few times. The chain joins TRBV6-5 to TRBJ1-5; no clear D. The CDR3 has 15 residues. Looked up from germline, CDR1 is MNHEY and CDR2 is SVGAGI. V was clipped by 4 bases and J by 6 bases, with 16 bases between them. The CDR3 DNA follows: TGTGCCAGCAGTTTCGGACCCAACCAGGCTCAGCCCCAGCATTTT. Its translation: CASSFGPNQAQPQHF.

This clonotype was seen repeatedly, ten times or more. The V and J genes are TRBV6-2 or TRBV6-3 and TRBJ2-5; TRBD2 agrees at 10 bases. Germline values: CDR1 MNHEY, CDR2 SVGEGT. This CDR3 spans 15 amino acids. J lost 4 bases, V lost 5 bases, and 7 bases had no gene match. DNA for the CDR3: TGTGCCAGCAGTGAAAGCGGGAGGGCCGGAGAGACCCAGTACTTC. It translates to CASSESGRAGETQYF.

The DNA of the CDR3 is TGTGCCAGCAGCCCCCCCGGAAGGGACCCCGGGGAGCTGTTTTTT. Residues: CASSPPGRDPGELFF. The V and J genes are TRBV3-2 and TRBJ2-2; the table assigns TRBD1, which was not confirmed against the DNA. TRBV3-2 is recorded as a pseudogene. This CDR3 contains 15 residues.

J is TRBJ2-7 and V is TRBV30; tentatively, D is TRBD1 (5 bases). V dropped 0 bases and J dropped 7 bases, with 25 bases sitting between them. This CDR3 is built from 17 residues. Germline lookup yields CDR1 GTSNPN and CDR2 SVGIG (reference sequence). The chain's CDR3 is CAWSVHPTGLGRNEQYF. The CDR3 coding sequence is TGTGCCTGGAGTGTACACCCCACAGGCCTCGGACGGAATGAGCAGTACTTC.

The chain recombines TRBV28 with TRBJ2-3; tentatively, D is TRBD1 (6 bases). This CDR3 contains 15 residues. V was shortened by 3 bases and J by 2 bases, with 12 bases between the two germline ends. Per the germline V gene, CDR1 is MDHEN and CDR2 is SYDVKM. The CDR3 DNA is TGTGCCAGCAGTTTTTTACAGGGAAACACAGATACGCAGTATTTT. This sequence encodes CASSFLQGNTDTQYF.

This clonotype was observed a handful of times. One end of the junction varies from germline; a read error may be responsible. The chain links TRBV7-3 to TRBJ2-1, with a possible D match to TRBD2 (6 bases). CDR1 is SGHTA and CDR2 is FQGTGA in the germline V gene. This CDR3 comprises 13 residues. DNA of the CDR3: TGTGCCAGCAGCTTTGGGGGGATTGATGAGCCGTTCTTC. Translated: CASSFGGIDEPFF.

The chain is built from TRBV7-2 and TRBJ2-2; perhaps TRBD1 as D (6 bases). The CDR3 has 16 amino acids. Between the trimmed V and J ends, which lost 2 bases and 0 bases, there was a span of 10 bases. Germline-derived CDR1 and CDR2 are SGHTA and FQGNSA. The CDR3, as DNA: TGTGCCAGCAGCTTATCGACAGGCGCGAACACCGGGGAGCTGTTTTTT. Amino acids: CASSLSTGANTGELFF.